This TCR beta chain was found in a study of T cell clusters in autoimmune cytopenias. Study outcomes and limitations: Primary autoimmune cytopenia patients appeared to lack physiological T cell clusters present in healthy donors. Healthy donors had 2.5 to 3-fold more exclusive TRB clusters than active autoimmune hepatitis patients. No cluster-lack signature appeared between secondary cytopenia and chronic lymphocytic leukemia patients, apparently due to lymphoma masking. The T cell clusters came from computational analysis alone and lack functional validation.

In the case of this clonotype: The target antigen is unknown.

TRB was amplified from approximately 250 ng of peripheral blood genomic DNA per sample. The length of the CDR3 is 14 residues. The germline gives CDR1 SGHRS, CDR2 YFSETQ. TRB rearrangements were amplified by touch-down multiplex PCR with mixed TRB-A/B primers. TCRdb processed the multiplex PCR reads again and assigns one entry to each CDR3 protein, with no DNA. This sample's table has thousands of distinct CDR3 sequences. This rearrangement joins TRBV5-1 to TRBJ2-1; TCRdb outputs TRBD1, but without DNA this stays unchecked. Sequenced material: peripheral blood. The clonotype was recovered from a human donor with an autoimmune cytopenia or autoimmune hepatitis (not recorded which). The chain's CDR3 is CASSPGRGSDEQFF. The full variable domain, completed using reference TRBV5-1 and TRBJ2-1, is KAGVTQTPRYLIKTRGQQVTLSCSPISGHRSVSWYQQTPGQGLQFLFEYFSETQRNKGNFPGRFSGRQFSNSRSEMNVSTLELGDSALYLCASSPGRGSDEQFFGPGTRLTVL.